One sample yielded the 17 T cell receptor beta chains listed below, sequenced in a study of OX40 agonist ivuxolimab in advanced cancers. Clones were read by immunoSEQ multiplex PCR, and TCRdb kept only the in-frame ones, dropping some. The sample shows 50,000 to 70,000 clones, about 94% of them seen only once. This specimen consisted of CD4+ or CD8+ T cells sorted from blood, obtained in a trial of the OX40 agonist ivuxolimab. Every receptor here comes from an adult with an advanced solid tumor such as melanoma, head and neck, liver or kidney cancer.

This clone is a singleton in its sample. The chain couples TRBV7-9 to TRBJ2-2, with D possibly being TRBD1 or TRBD2 (6 bases each). Trimming removed 5 bases from V and 7 bases from J, with 11 bases in between. Germline V CDR1 and CDR2: SEHNR, FQNEAQ (reference sequence). The CDR3 covers 13 residues. For the CDR3, the DNA is TGTGCCAGCAGCGAGGGGGGTAGCGGGGAGCTGTTTTTT. Translation gives CASSEGGSGELFF.

This chain connects TRBV28 to TRBJ2-7, with D perhaps being TRBD1 or TRBD2 (6 bases each). Germline V gene data show CDR1 as MDHEN and CDR2 as SYDVKM. V was trimmed by 3 bases and J by 5 bases, leaving 14 bases between them. The CDR3 loop spans 14 amino acids. CDR3 amino acids: CASSFTGARDEQYF. The DNA for the CDR3 is TGTGCCAGCAGTTTCACGGGGGCTAGGGACGAGCAGTACTTC. Looking up the rest from reference TRBV28 and TRBJ2-7 gives the full variable domain: DVKVTQSSRYLVKRTGEKVFLECVQDMDHENMFWYRQDPGLGLRLIYFSYDVKMKEKGDIPEGYSVSREKKERFSLILESASTNQTSMYLCASSFTGARDEQYFGPGTRLTVT.

The chain is built from TRBV7-8 and TRBJ2-5; D tentatively reads TRBD1 or TRBD2 (5 bases each). The J call may be faulty, since TRBJ2-7 better matches the DNA end. Germline V gene data show CDR1 as SGHVS and CDR2 as FQNEAQ. The CDR3 contains 14 residues. The DNA of the CDR3 is TGTGCCAGCAGCTTAGCGAGGGGTCTGGGCGAGCAGTACTTC. It yields the protein CASSLARGLGEQYF.

The gene calls are TRBV4-3 and TRBJ1-4, with D tentatively TRBD1 (5 bases). The germline V gene encodes CDR1 LGHNA and CDR2 YSLEER. Trimming left V 1 base short and J 4 bases short, with 10 bases between. This CDR3 is 15 amino acids long. The CDR3 DNA reads TGCGCCAGCAGCCAAGGCTGGGACTTTAATGAAAAACTGTTTTTT. The encoded protein is CASSQGWDFNEKLFF.

The V gene is TRBV9, the J gene TRBJ2-1, with 12 nucleotides matching TRBD2. Germline V gives CDR1 SGDLS, CDR2 YYNGEE. The CDR3 has 17 amino acids. The trim removed 5 bases at V and 4 bases at J, leaving 10 bases unmatched. CDR3: CASSDSRTSGVYNEQFF. In nucleotides, the CDR3 is TGTGCCAGCAGTGATTCTCGGACTAGCGGGGTATACAATGAGCAGTTCTTC. The entire variable domain, with the rest obtained from reference TRBV9 and TRBJ2-1, is as follows: DSGVTQTPKHLITATGQRVTLRCSPRSGDLSVYWYQQSLDQGLQFLIQYYNGEERAKGNILERFSAQQFPDLHSELNLSSLELGDSALYFCASSDSRTSGVYNEQFFGPGTRLTVL.

V and J are TRBV10-2 and TRBJ2-7; 7 bases fit TRBD2. V was clipped by 6 bases and J by 4 bases; unmatched bases: 9. Per germline, CDR1 WSHSY and CDR2 SAAADI. The CDR3 is 14 amino acids. The CDR3: CASSAGVGVYEQYF. The CDR3 DNA reads as TGCGCCAGCAGCGCGGGAGTTGGTGTATACGAGCAGTACTTC.

V is TRBV11-2 and J is TRBJ2-1; TRBD2 agrees at 11 bases. The CDR3 consists of 15 residues. Germline V gene sequence: CDR1 SGHAT, CDR2 FQNNGV. The ends lost 6 bases at V and 10 bases at J; junction bases unmatched: 11. CDR3 nucleotide sequence: TGTGCCAGCAGTCTAACTAGCGGGGGACTAAGGGAGCAGTTCTTC. Amino acids: CASSLTSGGLREQFF.

CDR3 in amino acids: CASSNNRGRWAFF. The CDR3 DNA follows: TGTGCCAGCAGTAACAACAGGGGGCGTTGGGCTTTCTTT. The chain has TRBV6-5 and TRBJ1-1, with 9 bases fitting TRBD1. Per germline, CDR1 MNHEY and CDR2 SVGAGI. The CDR3 has 13 residues. V was clipped by 5 bases and J by 11 bases; unmatched bases: 9.

V and J are TRBV5-8 and TRBJ1-3; D is unclear. Trimming cost V 2 bases and J 4 bases, with 7 bases left between them. The CDR3 spans 13 residues. Germline assignment: CDR1 SGHTS and CDR2 YDEGEE. CDR3 residues: CASSFPQGNTIYF. The CDR3 DNA reads as TGTGCCAGCAGCTTTCCCCAGGGAAACACCATATATTTT.

This clone was recorded once. The rearrangement uses TRBV10-2 and TRBJ2-7, with 7 bases aligning to TRBD2. The V segment lost 8 bases and the J segment 0 bases; nucleotides outside the gene matches: 1. Germline-derived CDR1 and CDR2 are WSHSY and SAAADI. This CDR3 comprises 12 residues. DNA of the CDR3: TGCGCCAGCTGGGGGGGCTCCTACGAGCAGTACTTC. It translates to CASWGGSYEQYF.

This clone was observed once. V and J are TRBV2 and TRBJ1-5, with 8 bases fitting TRBD1. Germline-derived CDR1 and CDR2 are SNHLY and FYNNEI. The CDR3 sequence is 14 residues long. J lost 1 base, V lost 8 bases, and 4 bases had no gene match. CDR3 nucleotides: TGTGCCAGCGGCCAGGGGGCGAGCAATCAGCCCCAGCATTTT. This encodes CASGQGASNQPQHF.

The CDR3 spells CASRGFEAFF. CDR3 nucleotide sequence: TGTGCCAGTAGGGGCTTTGAAGCTTTCTTT. This chain connects TRBV19 to TRBJ1-1; D gene unclear. The V and J ends lost 6 bases and 7 bases respectively, with 6 bases between them. The CDR3 covers 10 residues. CDR1 is LNHDA, CDR2 SQIVND, per germline (reference sequence).

The chain recombines TRBV7-8 with TRBJ1-2, with D unclear. V was shortened by 2 bases and J by 3 bases, with 25 bases between the two germline ends. CDR3 size: 19 residues. Germline CDR1 reads SGHVS; CDR2 reads FQNEAQ. CDR3 loop: CASSLHADGGRRSHYGYTF. The CDR3 DNA reads TGTGCCAGCAGCTTACATGCCGACGGCGGCAGGAGGAGTCACTATGGCTACACCTTC. The full variable domain, completed using reference TRBV7-8 and TRBJ1-2, is GAGVSQSPRYKVAKRGQDVALRCDPISGHVSLFWYQQALGQGPEFLTYFQNEAQLDKSGLPSDRFFAERPEGSVSTLKIQRTQQEDSAVYLCASSLHADGGRRSHYGYTFGSGTRLTVV.

This sequence joins TRBV19 and TRBJ2-6; unclear D gene. This CDR3 has 15 amino acids. V shed 2 bases and J shed 0 bases, with 5 bases lying between them. Germline V gene sequence: CDR1 LNHDA, CDR2 SQIVND (reference sequence). CDR3 in DNA: TGTGCCAGTAGTATATTAAGCTCTGGGGCCAACGTCCTGACTTTC. It encodes CASSILSSGANVLTF.

V gene TRBV19 combines with J gene TRBJ1-2, with TRBD1 matching 8 bases. V gave up 2 bases and J gave up 2 bases; unmatched junction bases: 10. This CDR3 has 17 amino acids. From germline, CDR1 is LNHDA and CDR2 SQIVND (reference sequence). CDR3 coding DNA: TGTGCCAGTAGTATAACATTGCCCGGGACAGGAAACTATGGCTACACCTTC. It specifies CASSITLPGTGNYGYTF.

The chain links TRBV4-3 to TRBJ2-3, with 7 bases matching TRBD1. V dropped 0 bases and J dropped 2; count of bases not matched to a gene: 2. This CDR3 region has 15 residues. The V gene's germline CDR1 is LGHNA and CDR2 YSLEER. The CDR3 nucleotides read TGCGCCAGCAGCCAAGAGGGACAGATCACAGATACGCAGTATTTT. Protein: CASSQEGQITDTQYF.

The genes are TRBV7-9 and TRBJ2-7, with 11 bases identical to TRBD2. Looked up from germline, CDR1 is SEHNR and CDR2 is FQNEAQ (reference sequence). CDR3 length: 15 amino acids. V lost 5 bases to trimming and J lost 3 bases; unmatched junction nucleotides: 6. CDR3 DNA sequence: TGTGCCAGCAGCCAAACTCTAGCGGGAGGCTACGAGCAGTACTTC. This sequence encodes CASSQTLAGGYEQYF.